The T cell receptor beta chain described here comes from a study of a mutant IDH1 vaccine in newly diagnosed glioma listed by TCRdb under 2021. Regarding the research as a whole: Patients received eight vaccinations in weeks 1, 3, 5, 7, 11, 15, 19 and 23, corresponding to visits V03 through V10. In the chemotherapy-containing groups, vaccination started alongside temozolomide cycles, whereas in patients who had radiotherapy alone it started 4-6 weeks after radiotherapy. Prior to enrollment, patients had been given standard therapy consisting of radiotherapy alone, temozolomide alone, or radiochemotherapy with temozolomide, with the combination given to most patients. Of the roughly 33 treated patients, around 62% were male and about 40% were female, and the mean age was 40.4 years. Peripheral blood samples were drawn at six visits, namely V03 (baseline), V05, V07, V10, V12 and V13. For exploratory analyses, about two dozen treated patients had longitudinal TCRB deep sequencing done wherever samples were available.

Taken with the paper, the label for time point translates to: week 23, last vaccination. Each vaccine dose was 300 ug of a 20-mer mutant IDH1 peptide in Montanide, given subcutaneously with topical imiquimod. Newly diagnosed WHO grade 3 or 4 IDH1-mutant astrocytomas showing loss of nuclear ATRX were present in the donors. The samples were drawn from NOA16, a multicentre, single-arm, open-label phase I trial in Germany that tested a mutant IDH1 peptide vaccine in humans for the first time. Genomic DNA for TCRB sequencing was isolated from EDTA blood with the DNeasy Blood and Tissue Kit. On this clone: The antigen it recognizes is unknown. No base qualities exist here, and no much larger clone lies one base off it.

Broader findings and caveats from the paper: Pseudoprogression seemed to be unrelated to changes in the top peripheral T cell clonotypes found by TCRB sequencing. Availability determined which PBMC samples were chosen for TCRB deep sequencing. The authors noted that analyses of patient blood samples could not be reproduced because of sample limitations. Immune responses induced by the vaccine were seen in around 93% of patients across multiple MHC alleles.

Libraries were built with the immunoSEQ multiplex PCR assay. The hsTCRB Kit was used according to the manufacturer's protocol to amplify rearranged TCR beta chain sequences. Sequencing of TCRB libraries was carried out on an Illumina MiSeq. From the authors' description of their analysis: The kit vendor's proprietary platform handled demultiplexing, trimming and gene mapping. TCRdb stores this immuneACCESS table with in-frame sequences only. Part of the clones is absent; in the studies checked, under half of the shortfall reflects unresolved V genes, and no reason is known for the rest. That table supplies the V and J calls and clone size; D and trimming were determined from the DNA. The sample includes around 26,000 clones, with approximately 78% observed a single time. The top ten clonotypes cover approximately 19% of the sample. CDR1 and CDR2 were assigned from the germline V gene (reference sequence) as SGHNT and YYREEE. V and J are trimmed by 7 bases and 5 bases, and the gene matches miss 5 bases of the junction. The cysteine opens and the phenylalanine closes a CDR3 of 15 amino acids. The only DNA kept is the CDR3, 45 bases in frame from the first base.

This receptor chain uses TRBV5-4 and TRBJ2-5, with 16 junctional bases fitting TRBD2. The material was PBMCs, obtained from a glioma patient whose treatment included an IDH1 peptide vaccine. This TCR came from a woman younger than 45 with glioma. The nucleotides read TGTGCCAGCGGGACTAGCGGGGGGGCAATCGAGACCCAGTACTTC. The resulting protein is CASGTSGGAIETQYF.